The entry that follows covers one T cell receptor (beta chain) sequence. Its specific antigen is unknown. Base quality data are lacking; no much larger clone is found one base away. This sample is part of a study of cytomegalovirus exposure and HLA in healthy donors (dated by TCRdb to 2015 to 2018). The study in broad terms: According to a later analysis, the roughly 130 validation repertoires were produced on the same platform as the roughly 600 repertoires of the first cohort. The study aimed to test whether cataloging public T cell receptors could reveal signatures of past pathogen exposure. In addition to the first cohort of approximately 650 subjects, a separate validation cohort of approximately 130 different subjects was used. High-throughput TCR immunosequencing, statistical association of individual TCRs with disease status, and machine learning were combined to predict cytomegalovirus infection status. The investigation overall reported the following: The authors suggested that the approach could potentially be extended to other disease states and immunological phenotypes. A total of some 180 TCR beta chains were listed by the study as associated with cytomegalovirus. In both the original and validation cohorts, the classifier was reported to diagnose cytomegalovirus status with high specificity and sensitivity. Three of the identified cytomegalovirus-associated TCR beta chains were confirmed in vitro to be specific for cytomegalovirus antigens. Across donors, most TCR sequences were observed very rarely, whereas some public TCRs were present in many individuals. A later analysis had no HLA typing for the validation cohort, so co-occurrence there was scored across all 110 or so repertoires. A later analysis found that TCRs clustered in the first cohort also tended to co-occur in the roughly 120 validation repertoires, with approximately 95% of cluster scores above 0.

From V the trimming removes 3 bases and from J it removes 4 bases, while the gene matches leave 4 bases of the junction unaccounted for. Inclusive of the bounding cysteine and phenylalanine, the CDR3 is 15 residues long. Left in the record is the CDR3 DNA by itself, 45 bases read in frame from the first base. From a lookup of the germline V gene, CDR1 and CDR2 are SGHTA and FQGNSA. Separate from the roughly 660-subject first cohort, the validation cohort of over 90 subjects was the group to which the donors belonged. The library was built by means of the immunoSEQ multiplex PCR assay. Under the source paper's analysis protocol: A statistical classification framework was developed to diagnose cytomegalovirus status using the catalog of TCR beta chain sequences. TCRdb holds this immuneACCESS table with in-frame rearrangements only. Some clones are missing; in checked studies, unresolved V genes explain under half, and the rest has no known cause. D and trimming come from the DNA, and the V and J calls and clone size come from that table. The sample table holds 60,000 to 90,000 clones, of which 94% were seen once. 0.5% to 0.65% of the sample goes to the ten largest clones.

The chain employs TRBV7-2 and TRBJ2-1; 9 central bases correspond to TRBD2. This TCR was recovered from a woman aged 18-30 years in good health and CMV-seronegative. The sequenced material came from PBMCs. For the CDR3, the sequence is CASSFAGGSYNEQFF. The nucleotides are TGTGCCAGCAGCTTTGCGGGGGGGTCATACAATGAGCAGTTCTTC. With the rest looked up from the reference TRBV7-2 and TRBJ2-1 genes rather than sequenced, the full variable domain is GAGVSQSPSNKVTEKGKDVELRCDPISGHTALYWYRQSLGQGLEFLIYFQGNSAPDKSGLPSDRFSAERTGGSVSTLTIQRTQQEDSAVYLCASSFAGGSYNEQFFGPGTRLTVL.